Listed here are 23 T cell receptor beta chains from one sample, sequenced in a study of CD8 T cells in ankylosing spondylitis. The study's findings and limits: Characteristic, it appeared, of ankylosing spondylitis blood was a TCR beta motif of about eight highly homologous variants.

One entry per CDR3 protein results from TCRdb running MiXCR on the 5' RACE reads. Here the sample spans approximately 440,000 distinct CDR3 sequences, more than 15% being singletons. These receptors have no identified antigens. The sample taken for sequencing was blood, either unsorted or a sorted T cell fraction (not recorded which). The receptors derive from a male donor with ankylosing spondylitis.

The chain recombines TRBV7-2 with TRBJ1-1, with 7 nucleotides matching TRBD1. V shed 0 bases and J 0 bases; nucleotides not matched to a gene: 7. Germline V gene data show CDR1 as SGHTA and CDR2 as FQGNSA. This CDR3 region has 17 residues. The CDR3 DNA reads TGTGCCAGCAGCTTAGCGGTGACAGGGTTGGTGAACACTGAAGCTTTCTTT. Translation gives CASSLAVTGLVNTEAFF. Variable domain in full (rest from reference TRBV7-2 and TRBJ1-1): GAGVSQSPSNKVTEKGKDVELRCDPISGHTALYWYRQSLGQGLEFLIYFQGNSAPDKSGLPSDRFSAERTGGSVSTLTIQRTQQEDSAVYLCASSLAVTGLVNTEAFFGQGTRLTVV.

V gene TRBV20-1 combines with J gene TRBJ2-1; D is perhaps TRBD1 (6 bases). Germline-derived CDR1 and CDR2 are DFQATT and SNEGSKA (reference sequence). CDR3 length equals 12 residues. The CDR3 sequence: CRAQGSYNEQFF. In DNA form, the CDR3 reads TGCAGGGCCCAGGGGTCTTACAATGAGCAGTTCTTC.

The sample holds many counts of this clonotype. V is TRBV24-1 and J is TRBJ2-5; TRBD2 is a possible D gene (5 bases). V gave up 5 bases and J gave up 0 bases, with 15 bases separating them. The length of the CDR3 is 16 residues. From germline, CDR1 is KGHDR and CDR2 SFDVKD. The CDR3 here is CATSAPTWRDQETQYF. The CDR3 DNA sequence: TGTGCCACCAGTGCCCCAACCTGGCGGGACCAAGAGACCCAGTACTTC.

This clonotype was seen many times. The V and J genes are TRBV2 and TRBJ2-3, with D perhaps matching TRBD2 (5 bases). Germline loops: CDR1 SNHLY, CDR2 FYNNEI. CDR3 length equals 13 residues. With 6 bases removed from V and 3 bases from J, the gap between germline ends came to 10 bases. CDR3 in DNA: TGTGCCAGCAGCCGGGAATTAACAGATACGCAGTATTTT. This translates into CASSRELTDTQYF.

This sequence joins TRBV28 and TRBJ2-7, with TRBD2 matching 12 bases. This CDR3 has 15 amino acids. Germline V gene sequence: CDR1 MDHEN, CDR2 SYDVKM. The V segment lost 5 bases and the J segment 4 bases; nucleotides outside the gene matches: 6. CDR3: CASSPTSGRVYEQYF. The CDR3 DNA is TGTGCCAGCAGTCCGACTAGCGGGAGAGTTTACGAGCAGTACTTC.

This chain links TRBV3-1 with TRBJ2-2; D remains unclear. The CDR3 covers 14 residues. Germline CDR1 reads LGHDT; CDR2 reads YNNKEL (reference sequence). Trimming took off 0 bases at V and 5 bases at J, with 7 bases between the two ends. DNA for the CDR3: TGTGCCAGCAGCCAAGATGACCGGACCGGGGAGCTGTTTTTT. Amino acid sequence: CASSQDDRTGELFF.

Remarks on this clonotype: A read error may produce the germline difference seen at one junction end. The chain is built from TRBV4-3 and TRBJ2-3; 9 nucleotides align to TRBD1. Germline V lookup: CDR1 LGHNA, CDR2 YSLEER. This CDR3 region has 16 residues. CDR3 coding DNA: TGCGCCAGCAGCCAATCGGGACAGGGATATACAGATTCGCAGTATTTT. This codes for CASSQSGQGYTDSQYF.

The J gene is TRBJ2-2, the V gene TRBV20-1; 7 bases match TRBD2. V shed 5 bases and J 4 bases; nucleotides not matched to a gene: 10. This CDR3 has 15 amino acids. Germline values: CDR1 DFQATT, CDR2 SNEGSKA (reference sequence). The CDR3 DNA reads TGCAGTGCTGAAAGGAGCGGGACGTTCACCGGGGAGCTGTTTTTT. Amino acids: CSAERSGTFTGELFF.

This clonotype has just a few counts. V is TRBV20-1 and J is TRBJ1-4; D might be TRBD1 (6 bases). The CDR3 has 16 amino acids. Germline CDR1 is DFQATT and CDR2 is SNEGSKA (reference sequence). V gave up 0 bases and J gave up 8 bases, with 19 bases separating them. The CDR3 DNA sequence: TGCAGTGCTAGAGATCGTACCAGGGGAGGGCGGGAAAAACTGTTTTTT. Amino acid sequence: CSARDRTRGGREKLFF.

The V gene is TRBV18, the J gene TRBJ2-3; perhaps D is TRBD1 or TRBD2 (6 bases each). The CDR3 runs to 15 residues. V was shortened by 4 bases and J by 1 base, with 12 bases between the two germline ends. From germline, CDR1 is KGHSH and CDR2 LQKENI. CDR3 amino acids: CASSQRGAGTDTQYF. The CDR3 DNA sequence: TGTGCCAGCTCACAGAGGGGGGCCGGCACAGATACGCAGTATTTT.

This clonotype turned up a few times. CDR3 sequence (DNA): TGTGCCAGCAGCGAGACAGGGAAGAATTCACCCCTCCACTTT. This sequence encodes CASSETGKNSPLHF. This chain joins TRBV7-9 and TRBJ1-6; 7 nucleotides match TRBD1. In germline, CDR1 is SEHNR, CDR2 FQNEAQ (reference sequence). The CDR3 runs to 14 residues. Trimming cost V 5 bases and J 7 bases; bases outside gene matches: 5.

This sequence joins TRBV2 and TRBJ2-1; D assignment may be TRBD1 or TRBD2 (5 bases each). This CDR3 region has 18 residues. Trimming left V 4 bases short and J 3 bases short, with 22 bases between. The germline gives CDR1 SNHLY, CDR2 FYNNEI. Here the CDR3 reads CASSGDLAYEKHYNEQFF. The DNA of the CDR3 is TGTGCCAGCAGTGGGGACCTAGCCTACGAAAAACACTACAATGAGCAGTTCTTC.

This sequence joins TRBV6-5 and TRBJ2-7, with 8 positions matching TRBD1. The CDR3 contains 16 residues. J gave up 5 bases and V 2 bases, and 11 bases lay outside the gene matches. The germline V gene has CDR1 MNHEY and CDR2 SVGAGI. The CDR3 reads CASSYGGGYRGNEQYF. CDR3 in DNA: TGTGCCAGCAGTTACGGGGGTGGGTACAGGGGGAACGAGCAGTACTTC.

This chain links TRBV28 with TRBJ2-7, with 10 bases that match TRBD2. With V trimmed by 8 bases and J by 1 base, 5 bases remained unmatched. From germline, CDR1 is MDHEN and CDR2 SYDVKM. The CDR3 loop spans 14 amino acids. The CDR3 DNA follows: TGTGCCAGCCACGGGACTAGCGAATCCTACGAGCAGTACTTC. It codes for CASHGTSESYEQYF.

This clonotype has just a few counts. V and J are TRBV11-2 and TRBJ1-4; 7 bases fit TRBD1. The CDR3 extends over 14 amino acids. The germline CDR1 and CDR2 sequences are SGHAT and FQNNGV. V was pared by 5 bases and J by 8 bases, with 8 bases of the junction left unmatched. CDR3 in amino acids: CASSPTGLREKLFF. In DNA form, the CDR3 reads TGTGCCAGCAGCCCGACAGGGCTTCGGGAAAAACTGTTTTTT.

The rearrangement joins TRBV20-1 to TRBJ1-2, with D unresolved. Trimming took 0 bases from V and 5 from J, leaving 10 bases between them. This CDR3 spans 13 amino acids. The germline gives CDR1 DFQATT, CDR2 SNEGSKA (reference sequence). This CDR3 is CSARDLRLYGYTF. DNA for the CDR3: TGCAGTGCTAGAGATCTAAGGCTATATGGCTACACCTTC.

This rearrangement joins TRBV2 to TRBJ2-5, with TRBD1 identical over 7 bases. The V gene end was trimmed by 1 base and the J gene end by 4 bases; junction bases not matched to a gene: 6. The CDR3 loop spans 15 amino acids. Germline V gene sequence: CDR1 SNHLY, CDR2 FYNNEI. This CDR3 is CASSEGRGFGETQYF. The CDR3 bases are TGTGCCAGCAGTGAAGGCAGGGGGTTTGGAGAGACCCAGTACTTC. The whole variable domain, remainder taken from reference TRBV2 and TRBJ2-5, is EPEVTQTPSHQVTQMGQEVILRCVPISNHLYFYWYRQILGQKVEFLVSFYNNEISEKSEIFDDQFSVERPDGSNFTLKIRSTKLEDSAMYFCASSEGRGFGETQYFGPGTRLLVL.

The rearrangement uses TRBV6-5 and TRBJ2-6, with D hard to call. Trimming shortened V by 2 bases and J by 0 bases, and 14 bases separated the two germline ends. The V gene's germline CDR1 is MNHEY and CDR2 SVGAGI. The CDR3 covers 18 residues. In DNA, the CDR3 is TGTGCCAGCAGTTACGGCCCCCTTAGCCTCTCTGGGGCCAACGTCCTGACTTTC. This codes for CASSYGPLSLSGANVLTF.

The V and J genes are TRBV11-2 and TRBJ2-7; a weak D match, TRBD2 (6 bases). Trimming pared 2 bases from V and 3 bases from J, leaving 23 bases between. The CDR3 covers 18 residues. Germline V CDR1 and CDR2: SGHAT, FQNNGV. CDR3 in amino acids: CASSLKEGRIVGHYEQYF. CDR3 nucleotides: TGTGCCAGCAGCTTAAAGGAGGGAAGAATTGTGGGGCACTACGAGCAGTACTTC.

This clonotype was recorded a few times. CDR3 sequence reads: CASSMADSPGRGYTF. CDR3 DNA: TGTGCCAGCAGCATGGCGGACTCACCCGGGCGGGGCTACACCTTC. The chain has TRBV5-5 and TRBJ1-2; D is unclear. The CDR3 is 15 amino acids. Germline V gene sequence: CDR1 SGHKS, CDR2 YYEKEE (reference sequence). Deletions cut 4 bases from V and 8 bases from J, with 21 bases between.

In this sample, this clonotype turned up a few times. The CDR3 coding sequence is TGTGCCAGCAGTTTATCAGGAGGTTCACGTGGCTACACCTTC. Translation gives CASSLSGGSRGYTF. The chain couples TRBV12-3 or TRBV12-4 to TRBJ1-2; D is ambiguous. V shed 2 bases and J shed 7 bases, with 14 bases lying between them. The CDR3 has 14 residues.

In nucleotides, the CDR3 is TGCAGTGCTAGAGATGACAGGGGGCCTGGCTACACCTTC. Residues: CSARDDRGPGYTF. The rearrangement joins TRBV20-1 to TRBJ1-2; TRBD1 agrees at 10 bases. Losses at the gene ends were 0 bases for V and 7 bases for J; bases not matched to a gene: 2. The CDR3 totals 13 residues. The germline V gene has CDR1 DFQATT and CDR2 SNEGSKA (reference sequence).

This clonotype has only a few counts. The rearrangement uses TRBV20-1 and TRBJ1-1; TRBD1 might be the D (5 bases). CDR1 DFQATT and CDR2 SNEGSKA come from the germline V gene (reference sequence). CDR3 size: 12 residues. V was cut by 0 bases and J by 6 bases, with 8 bases left in between. The CDR3 sequence is CSARDWGAEAFF. CDR3 DNA sequence: TGCAGTGCTAGAGATTGGGGCGCTGAAGCTTTCTTT.